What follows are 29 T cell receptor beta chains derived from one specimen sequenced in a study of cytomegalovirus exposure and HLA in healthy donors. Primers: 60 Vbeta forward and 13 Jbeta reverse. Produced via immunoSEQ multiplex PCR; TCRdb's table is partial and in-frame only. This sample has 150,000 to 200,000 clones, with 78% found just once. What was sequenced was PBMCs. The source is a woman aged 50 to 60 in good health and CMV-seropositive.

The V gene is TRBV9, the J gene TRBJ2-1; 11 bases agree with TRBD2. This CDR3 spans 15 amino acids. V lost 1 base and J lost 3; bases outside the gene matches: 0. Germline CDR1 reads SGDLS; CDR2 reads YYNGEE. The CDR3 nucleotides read TGTGCCAGCAGCGTACTAGCGGGGGGCTACAATGAGCAGTTCTTC. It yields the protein CASSVLAGGYNEQFF.

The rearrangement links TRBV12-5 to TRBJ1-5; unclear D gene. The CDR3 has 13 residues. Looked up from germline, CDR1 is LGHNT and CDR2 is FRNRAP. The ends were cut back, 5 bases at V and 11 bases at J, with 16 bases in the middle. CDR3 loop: CASGPPRGRAQHF. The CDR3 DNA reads TGTGCTAGTGGTCCACCCCGGGGAAGAGCCCAGCATTTT.

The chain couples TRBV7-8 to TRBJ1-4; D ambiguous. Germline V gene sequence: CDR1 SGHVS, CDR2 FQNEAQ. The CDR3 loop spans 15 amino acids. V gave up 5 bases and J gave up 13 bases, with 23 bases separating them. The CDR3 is CASSPHRSSPGRLFF. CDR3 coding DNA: TGTGCCAGCAGCCCCCACCGATCATCTCCGGGTAGACTGTTTTTT. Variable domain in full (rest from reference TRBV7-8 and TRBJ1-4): GAGVSQSPRYKVAKRGQDVALRCDPISGHVSLFWYQQALGQGPEFLTYFQNEAQLDKSGLPSDRFFAERPEGSVSTLKIQRTQQEDSAVYLCASSPHRSSPGRLFFGSGTQLSVL.

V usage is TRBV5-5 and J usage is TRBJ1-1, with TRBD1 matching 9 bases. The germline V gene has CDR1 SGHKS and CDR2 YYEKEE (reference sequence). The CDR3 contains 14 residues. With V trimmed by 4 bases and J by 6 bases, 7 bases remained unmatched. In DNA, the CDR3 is TGTGCCAGCAGCCCGGACAGGGGAAGTTCTGAAGCTTTCTTT. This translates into CASSPDRGSSEAFF.

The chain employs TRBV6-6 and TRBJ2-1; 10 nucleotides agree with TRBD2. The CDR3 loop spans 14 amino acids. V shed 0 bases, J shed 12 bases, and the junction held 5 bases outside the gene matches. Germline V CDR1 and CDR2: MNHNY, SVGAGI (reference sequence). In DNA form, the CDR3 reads TGTGCCAGCAGTTACTCGCTAGCGGGGGCGATGCAGTTCTTC. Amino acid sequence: CASSYSLAGAMQFF.

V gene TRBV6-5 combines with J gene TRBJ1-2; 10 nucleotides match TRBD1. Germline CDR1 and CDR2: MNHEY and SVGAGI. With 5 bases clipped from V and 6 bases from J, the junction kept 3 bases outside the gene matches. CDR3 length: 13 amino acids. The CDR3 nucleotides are TGTGCCAGCAGTCGCGGGACAGGGGATGGCTACACCTTC. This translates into CASSRGTGDGYTF.

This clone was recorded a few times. Here the CDR3 reads CAWSAGGMNTEAFF. CDR3 in DNA: TGTGCCTGGAGCGCCGGGGGGATGAACACTGAAGCTTTCTTT. V and J are TRBV30 and TRBJ1-1, with D possibly matching TRBD1 (5 bases). From germline, CDR1 is GTSNPN and CDR2 SVGIG (reference sequence). The V and J ends lost 3 bases and 0 bases respectively, with 11 bases between them. This CDR3 spans 14 amino acids. The variable domain in full, with the rest retrieved from reference TRBV30 and TRBJ1-1, is SQTIHQWPATLVQPVGSPLSLECTVEGTSNPNLYWYRQAAGRGLQLLFYSVGIGQISSEVPQNLSASRPQDRQFILSSKKLLLSDSGFYLCAWSAGGMNTEAFFGQGTRLTVV.

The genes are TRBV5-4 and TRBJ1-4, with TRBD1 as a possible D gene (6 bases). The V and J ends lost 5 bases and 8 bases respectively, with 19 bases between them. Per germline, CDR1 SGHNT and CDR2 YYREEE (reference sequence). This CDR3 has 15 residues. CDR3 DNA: TGTGCCAGCAGTTTTGACAGTTATAGGGGGGAAAAACTGTTTTTT. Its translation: CASSFDSYRGEKLFF.

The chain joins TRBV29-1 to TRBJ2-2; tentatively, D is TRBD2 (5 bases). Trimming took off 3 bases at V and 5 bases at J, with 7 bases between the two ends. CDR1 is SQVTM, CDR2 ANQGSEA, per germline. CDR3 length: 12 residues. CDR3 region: CSVDGGTGELFF. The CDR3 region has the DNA TGCAGCGTTGATGGCGGGACCGGGGAGCTGTTTTTT.

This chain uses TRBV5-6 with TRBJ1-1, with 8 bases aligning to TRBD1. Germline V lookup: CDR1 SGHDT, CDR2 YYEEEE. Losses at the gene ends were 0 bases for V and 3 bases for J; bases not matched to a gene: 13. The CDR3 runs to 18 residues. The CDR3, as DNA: TGTGCCAGCAGCTTGGACCTCCTGGGGGGACAGGAGGACACTGAAGCTTTCTTT. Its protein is CASSLDLLGGQEDTEAFF.

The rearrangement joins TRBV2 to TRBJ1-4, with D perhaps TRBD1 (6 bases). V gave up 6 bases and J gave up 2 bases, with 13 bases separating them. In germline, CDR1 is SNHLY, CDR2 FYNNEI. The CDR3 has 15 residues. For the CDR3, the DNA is TGTGCCAGCAGAGGGGGAAGCTTCACTAATGAAAAACTGTTTTTT. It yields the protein CASRGGSFTNEKLFF.

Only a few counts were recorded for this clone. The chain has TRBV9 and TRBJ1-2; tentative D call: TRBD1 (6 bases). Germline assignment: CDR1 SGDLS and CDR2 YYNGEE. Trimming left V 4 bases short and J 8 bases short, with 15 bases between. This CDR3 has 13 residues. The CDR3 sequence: CASSPGGARGYTF. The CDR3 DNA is TGTGCCAGCAGCCCGGGGGGGGCGCGAGGCTACACCTTC.

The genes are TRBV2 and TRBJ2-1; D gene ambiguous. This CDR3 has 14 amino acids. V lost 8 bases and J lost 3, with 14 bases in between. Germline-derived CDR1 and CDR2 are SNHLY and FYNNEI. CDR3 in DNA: TGTGCCAGCCTAGAAGACCCCCGCTACAATGAGCAGTTCTTC. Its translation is CASLEDPRYNEQFF.

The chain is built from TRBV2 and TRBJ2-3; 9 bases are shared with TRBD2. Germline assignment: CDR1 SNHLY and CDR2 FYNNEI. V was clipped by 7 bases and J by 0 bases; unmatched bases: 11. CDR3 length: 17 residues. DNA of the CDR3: TGTGCCAGCAATCCCTGGCCTAGCGGGACTAGCACAGATACGCAGTATTTT. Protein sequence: CASNPWPSGTSTDTQYF.

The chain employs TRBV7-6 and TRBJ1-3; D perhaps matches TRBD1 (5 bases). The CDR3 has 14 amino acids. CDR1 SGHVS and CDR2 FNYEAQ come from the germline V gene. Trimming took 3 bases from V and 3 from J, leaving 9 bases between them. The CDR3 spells CASSLTVNGNTIYF. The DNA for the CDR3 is TGTGCCAGCAGCTTGACAGTTAATGGAAACACCATATATTTT.

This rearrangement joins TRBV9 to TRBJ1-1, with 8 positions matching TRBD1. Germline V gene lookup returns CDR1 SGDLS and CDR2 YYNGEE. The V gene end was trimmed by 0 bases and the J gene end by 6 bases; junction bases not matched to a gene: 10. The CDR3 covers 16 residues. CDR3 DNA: TGTGCCAGCAGCGTAGACCCAGGGGGCGGGGTGGCTGAAGCTTTCTTT. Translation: CASSVDPGGGVAEAFF.

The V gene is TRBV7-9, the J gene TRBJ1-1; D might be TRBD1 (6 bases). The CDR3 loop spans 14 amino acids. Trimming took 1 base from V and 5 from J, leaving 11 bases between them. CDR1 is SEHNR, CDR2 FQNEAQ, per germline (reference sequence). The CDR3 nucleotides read TGTGCCAGCAGCTTAGACAGGGTATATACTGAAGCTTTCTTT. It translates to CASSLDRVYTEAFF. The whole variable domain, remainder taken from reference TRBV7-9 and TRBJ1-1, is DTGVSQNPRHKITKRGQNVTFRCDPISEHNRLYWYRQTLGQGPEFLTYFQNEAQLEKSRLLSDRFSAERPKGSFSTLEIQRTEQGDSAMYLCASSLDRVYTEAFFGQGTRLTVV.

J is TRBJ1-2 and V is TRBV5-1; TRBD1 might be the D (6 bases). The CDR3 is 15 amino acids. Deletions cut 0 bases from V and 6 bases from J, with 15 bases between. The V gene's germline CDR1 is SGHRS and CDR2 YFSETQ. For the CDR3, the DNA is TGCGCCAGCAGCTTGGACAGGGCGGAGGAAGATGGCTACACCTTC. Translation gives CASSLDRAEEDGYTF.

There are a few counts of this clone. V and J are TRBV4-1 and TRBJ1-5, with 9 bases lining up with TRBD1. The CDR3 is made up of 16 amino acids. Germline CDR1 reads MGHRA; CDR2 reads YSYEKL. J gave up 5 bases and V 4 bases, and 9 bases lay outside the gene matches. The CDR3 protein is CASSPLQGQGHQPQHF. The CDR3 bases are TGCGCCAGCAGCCCCCTCCAGGGACAGGGCCATCAGCCCCAGCATTTT.

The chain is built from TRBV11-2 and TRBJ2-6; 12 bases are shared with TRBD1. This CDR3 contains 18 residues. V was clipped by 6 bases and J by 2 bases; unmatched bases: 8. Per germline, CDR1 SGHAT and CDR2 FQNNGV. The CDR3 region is CASSLSGTGGTGANVLTF. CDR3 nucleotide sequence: TGTGCCAGCAGTTTATCCGGGACAGGGGGCACTGGGGCCAACGTCCTGACTTTC.

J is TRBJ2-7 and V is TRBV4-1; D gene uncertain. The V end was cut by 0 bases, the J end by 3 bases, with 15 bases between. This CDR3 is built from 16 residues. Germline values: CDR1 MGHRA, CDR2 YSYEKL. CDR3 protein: CASSQEHLSLYYEQYF. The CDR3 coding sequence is TGCGCCAGCAGCCAAGAGCACCTCTCTCTATACTACGAGCAGTACTTC.

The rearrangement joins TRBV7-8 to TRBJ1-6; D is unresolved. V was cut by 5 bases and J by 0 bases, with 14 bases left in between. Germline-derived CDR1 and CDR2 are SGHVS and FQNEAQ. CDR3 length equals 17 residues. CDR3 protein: CASSTLRRGSYNSPLHF. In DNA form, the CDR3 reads TGTGCCAGCAGCACGCTTCGGCGGGGCTCCTATAATTCACCCCTCCACTTT.

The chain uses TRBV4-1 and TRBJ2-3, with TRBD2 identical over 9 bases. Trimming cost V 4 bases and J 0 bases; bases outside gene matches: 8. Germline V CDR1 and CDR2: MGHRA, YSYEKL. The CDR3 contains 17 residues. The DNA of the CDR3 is TGCGCCAGCAGCCCTTTCTGGACTAGCGTAAGCACAGATACGCAGTATTTT. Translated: CASSPFWTSVSTDTQYF.

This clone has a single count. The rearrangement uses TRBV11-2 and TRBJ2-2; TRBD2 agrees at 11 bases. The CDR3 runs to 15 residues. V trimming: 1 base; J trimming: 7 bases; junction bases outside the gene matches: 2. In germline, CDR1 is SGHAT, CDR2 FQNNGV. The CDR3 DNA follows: TGTGCCAGCAGCTTAGTCCTAGCGGGGGGCGGGGAGCTGTTTTTT. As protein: CASSLVLAGGGELFF. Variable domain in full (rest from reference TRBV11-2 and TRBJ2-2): EAGVAQSPRYKIIEKRQSVAFWCNPISGHATLYWYQQILGQGPKLLIQFQNNGVVDDSQLPKDRFSAERLKGVDSTLKIQPAKLEDSAVYLCASSLVLAGGGELFFGEGSRLTVL.

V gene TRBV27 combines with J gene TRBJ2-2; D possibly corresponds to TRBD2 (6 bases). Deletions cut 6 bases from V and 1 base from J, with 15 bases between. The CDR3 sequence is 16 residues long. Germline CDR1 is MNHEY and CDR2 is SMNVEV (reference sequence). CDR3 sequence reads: CASSLSGRLNTGELFF. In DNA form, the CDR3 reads TGTGCCAGCAGCCTGTCGGGGAGGCTGAACACCGGGGAGCTGTTTTTT.

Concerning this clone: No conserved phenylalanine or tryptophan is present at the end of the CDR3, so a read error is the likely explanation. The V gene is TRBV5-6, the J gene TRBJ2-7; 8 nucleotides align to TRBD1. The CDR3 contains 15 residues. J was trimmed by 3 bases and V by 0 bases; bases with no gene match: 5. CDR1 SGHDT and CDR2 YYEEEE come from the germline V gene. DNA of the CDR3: TGTGCCAGCAGCTTGGACAGGGGGGAACTCTACGAGCAGTACCTC. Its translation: CASSLDRGELYEQYL.

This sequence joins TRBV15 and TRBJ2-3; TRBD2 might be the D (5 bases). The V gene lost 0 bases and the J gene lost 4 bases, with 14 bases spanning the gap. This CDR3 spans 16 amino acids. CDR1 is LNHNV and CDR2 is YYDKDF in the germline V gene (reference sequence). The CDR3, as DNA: TGTGCCACCAGCAGAGAAAGAGGGAGAGTACCAGATACGCAGTATTTT. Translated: CATSRERGRVPDTQYF. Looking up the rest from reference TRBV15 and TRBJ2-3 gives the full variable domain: DAMVIQNPRYQVTQFGKPVTLSCSQTLNHNVMYWYQQKSSQAPKLLFHYYDKDFNNEADTPDNFQSRRPNTSFCFLDIRSPGLGDTAMYLCATSRERGRVPDTQYFGPGTRLTVL.

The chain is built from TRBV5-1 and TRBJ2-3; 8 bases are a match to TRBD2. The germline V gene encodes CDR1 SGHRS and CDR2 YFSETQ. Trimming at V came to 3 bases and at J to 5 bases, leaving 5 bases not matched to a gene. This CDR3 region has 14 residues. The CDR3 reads CASSSGLEIDTQYF. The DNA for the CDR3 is TGCGCCAGCAGCTCGGGACTAGAGATAGATACGCAGTATTTT.

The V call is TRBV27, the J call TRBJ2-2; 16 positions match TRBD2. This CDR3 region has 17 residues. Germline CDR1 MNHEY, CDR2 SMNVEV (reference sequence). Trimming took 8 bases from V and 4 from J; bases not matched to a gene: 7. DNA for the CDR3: TGTGCCAGCCAGGGACTAGCGGGGGGGCCGGGCACCGGGGAGCTGTTTTTT. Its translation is CASQGLAGGPGTGELFF.